This record concerns one T cell receptor beta chain sequence. Germline CDR1 is LNHDA and CDR2 is SQIVND (reference sequence). CDR3 size: 15 residues. Trimming shortened V by 6 bases and J by 3 bases, and 18 bases separated the two germline ends. The data were produced by immunoSEQ multiplex PCR, yet TCRdb's version contains in-frame clones alone and is incomplete. There are about 340,000 clones in the sample; around 90% occur only once, and around 18% lies in the top ten. Ages ranged from about 18 to 89 years, with residence in around 24 US areas. In assigning cohorts, the study relied on participant-reported clinical history. Cohort 3 donors were reported recovered after two negative PCRs, clearance, or symptom resolution. This sample stems from a study of blood T cell repertoires in COVID-19. Study-wide background: Sites across the United States, Italy and Spain contributed samples from acute and convalescent COVID-19.

The chain employs TRBV19 and TRBJ2-7; D is unclear. Material for sequencing was PBMCs or T cells enriched from blood (not recorded which). The receptor was isolated from a woman in her thirties who had recovered from COVID-19. CDR3 sequence reads: CASSTSPTGGYEQYF. The CDR3 coding sequence is TGTGCCAGTAGCACATCACCGACTGGTGGCTACGAGCAGTACTTC.